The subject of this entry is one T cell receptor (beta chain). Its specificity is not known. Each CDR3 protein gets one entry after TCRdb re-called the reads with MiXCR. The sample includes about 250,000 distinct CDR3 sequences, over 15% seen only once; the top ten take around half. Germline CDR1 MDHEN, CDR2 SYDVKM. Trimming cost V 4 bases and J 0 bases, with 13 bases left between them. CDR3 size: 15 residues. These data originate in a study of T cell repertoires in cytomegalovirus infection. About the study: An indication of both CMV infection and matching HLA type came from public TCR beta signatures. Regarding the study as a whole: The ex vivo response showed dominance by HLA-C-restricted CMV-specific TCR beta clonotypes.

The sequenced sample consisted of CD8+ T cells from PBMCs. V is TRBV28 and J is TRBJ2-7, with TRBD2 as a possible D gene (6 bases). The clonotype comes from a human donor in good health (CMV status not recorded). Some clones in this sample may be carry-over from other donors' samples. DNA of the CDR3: TGTGCCAGCAGTTGGGGGGAAGGGGACTCCTACGAGCAGTACTTC. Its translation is CASSWGEGDSYEQYF.